This T cell receptor (beta chain) was identified in a study of blood T cell repertoires in COVID-19. Overall study: PBMCs, B-cell-depleted T cells, or T cells provided the cDNA or gDNA that made up the material.

This table comes from immunoSEQ multiplex PCR, and its TCRdb copy is limited to in-frame clones, with some not included. The data hold hundreds of thousands of clones, with roughly 86% observed a single time. This clonotype was obtained from a woman aged 65 to 85 with COVID-19, enrolled during active disease. The source material was peripheral blood.

As DNA, the CDR3 is TGCGCCAGCAGCTTGATGACAGGGAATGAAAAACTGTTTTTT. It encodes CASSLMTGNEKLFF. The J gene is TRBJ1-4, the V gene TRBV5-1, with TRBD1 matching 7 bases. The germline gives CDR1 SGHRS, CDR2 YFSETQ. V lost 1 base and J lost 5; bases outside the gene matches: 2. The length of the CDR3 is 14 residues. The whole variable domain, remainder taken from reference TRBV5-1 and TRBJ1-4, is KAGVTQTPRYLIKTRGQQVTLSCSPISGHRSVSWYQQTPGQGLQFLFEYFSETQRNKGNFPGRFSGRQFSNSRSEMNVSTLELGDSALYLCASSLMTGNEKLFFGSGTQLSVL.